This TCR beta chain stems from a study of technical replicates of blood from several donors. V was shortened by 6 bases and J by 2 bases, with 16 bases between the two germline ends. Per germline, CDR1 SQVTM and CDR2 ANQGSEA. The CDR3 contains 14 residues. The table came from immunoSEQ multiplex PCR; TCRdb's copy has only in-frame clones and leaves some out. The data contain roughly 81,000 clones, roughly 97% of them seen just once; the ten biggest clones take up approximately 0.2%. The receptor was derived from a human donor in good health. The source material was T cells isolated from PBMCs. The chain recombines TRBV29-1 with TRBJ2-5, with D possibly matching TRBD1 (6 bases). CDR3 bases: TGCAGCGTCCAACGGAGGCAGGGGCAAGAGACCCAGTACTTC. Amino acid sequence: CSVQRRQGQETQYF.